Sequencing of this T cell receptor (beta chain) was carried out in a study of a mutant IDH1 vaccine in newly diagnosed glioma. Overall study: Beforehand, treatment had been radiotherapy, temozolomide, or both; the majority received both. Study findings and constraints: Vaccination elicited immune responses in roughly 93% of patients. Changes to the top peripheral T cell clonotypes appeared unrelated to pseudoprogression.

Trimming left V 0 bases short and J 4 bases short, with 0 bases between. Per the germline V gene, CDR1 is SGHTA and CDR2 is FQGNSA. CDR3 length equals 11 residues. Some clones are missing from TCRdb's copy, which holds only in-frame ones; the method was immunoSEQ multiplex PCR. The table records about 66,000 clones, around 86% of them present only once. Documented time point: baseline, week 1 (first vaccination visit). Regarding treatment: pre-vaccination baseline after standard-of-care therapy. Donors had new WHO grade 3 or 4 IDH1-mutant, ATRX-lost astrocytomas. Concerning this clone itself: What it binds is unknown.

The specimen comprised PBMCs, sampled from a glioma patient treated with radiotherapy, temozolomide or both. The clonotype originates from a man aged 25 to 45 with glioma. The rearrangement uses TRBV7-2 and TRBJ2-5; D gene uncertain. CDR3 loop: CASSLAETQYF. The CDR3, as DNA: TGTGCCAGCAGCTTAGCAGAGACCCAGTACTTC.